Presented here are 11 T cell receptor beta chains from one specimen sequenced in a study of T cell responses to AZD1222 COVID-19 vaccine. Data came from immunoSEQ multiplex PCR; TCRdb stores just in-frame clones and leaves some out. The sample has about 150,000 clones; 90% to 95% are singletons. Sequenced here: peripheral blood, sampled 28 days after the second AZD1222 dose. These receptors all stem from an adult who received the AZD1222 COVID-19 vaccine.

This clone was observed a handful of times. V is TRBV2 and J is TRBJ2-1, with 7 bases identical to TRBD2. Germline CDR1 reads SNHLY; CDR2 reads FYNNEI. This CDR3 is 15 amino acids long. The V segment lost 4 bases and the J segment 0 bases; nucleotides outside the gene matches: 3. The CDR3 spells CASSAGGGSYNEQFF. In nucleotides, the CDR3 is TGTGCCAGCAGTGCGGGCGGGGGCTCCTACAATGAGCAGTTCTTC.

The chain combines TRBV6-6 with TRBJ2-7; no firm D call. The CDR3 totals 12 residues. Germline V CDR1 and CDR2: MNHNY, SVGAGI (reference sequence). The V gene lost 0 bases and the J gene lost 2 bases, with 2 bases spanning the gap. CDR3: CASSYSAYEQYF. The CDR3, as DNA: TGTGCCAGCAGTTACTCGGCCTACGAGCAGTACTTC.

The chain combines TRBV5-6 with TRBJ1-2, with D possibly being TRBD1 (6 bases). Trimming cost V 2 bases and J 5 bases, with 25 bases left between them. The germline V gene encodes CDR1 SGHDT and CDR2 YYEEEE. CDR3 length: 18 amino acids. The CDR3 region has the DNA TGTGCCAGCAGCTTAATAGGGGGAGGACGCCATCGGCTTTATGGCTACACCTTC. Its translation is CASSLIGGGRHRLYGYTF.

The V call is TRBV2, the J call TRBJ1-1; 7 bases map to TRBD1. J lost 5 bases, V lost 5 bases, and 8 bases had no gene match. The CDR3 extends over 14 amino acids. Per the germline V gene, CDR1 is SNHLY and CDR2 is FYNNEI. The CDR3 loop is CASSSTGVWTEAFF. In DNA form, the CDR3 reads TGTGCCAGCAGTTCTACAGGGGTGTGGACTGAAGCTTTCTTT.

This clone was detected only once. The chain uses TRBV6-6 and TRBJ1-2; no firm D call. Per the germline V gene, CDR1 is MNHNY and CDR2 is SVGAGI (reference sequence). Trimming took off 2 bases at V and 4 bases at J, with 11 bases between the two ends. CDR3 length: 14 residues. In nucleotides, the CDR3 is TGTGCCAGCAGTTACATCCCGGAAGGCTATGGCTACACCTTC. It is translated as CASSYIPEGYGYTF.

This chain uses TRBV27 with TRBJ1-5; 7 bases align to TRBD1. Per germline, CDR1 MNHEY and CDR2 SMNVEV (reference sequence). With V trimmed by 5 bases and J by 4 bases, 8 bases remained unmatched. The CDR3 has 15 amino acids. CDR3 sequence reads: CASSRRQGRNQPQHF. CDR3 nucleotides: TGTGCCAGCAGTCGACGACAGGGCCGGAATCAGCCCCAGCATTTT.

The chain uses TRBV2 and TRBJ1-2, with 8 bases that match TRBD1. The CDR3 is made up of 13 amino acids. J was trimmed by 3 bases and V by 7 bases; bases with no gene match: 4. CDR1 and CDR2 from the germline V gene are SNHLY and FYNNEI. The CDR3 region has the DNA TGTGCCAGCAAGGCGGGACAGGACTATGGCTACACCTTC. Protein: CASKAGQDYGYTF. Filled out from reference TRBV2 and TRBJ1-2, the complete variable domain reads EPEVTQTPSHQVTQMGQEVILRCVPISNHLYFYWYRQILGQKVEFLVSFYNNEISEKSEIFDDQFSVERPDGSNFTLKIRSTKLEDSAMYFCASKAGQDYGYTFGSGTRLTVV.

This rearrangement joins TRBV19 to TRBJ2-7, with D unclear. This CDR3 has 13 amino acids. Germline CDR1 reads LNHDA; CDR2 reads SQIVND (reference sequence). V lost 5 bases to trimming and J lost 4 bases, with 12 bases between them. The CDR3 DNA follows: TGTGCCAGTAGTTCCGAGATTAATTACGAGCAGTACTTC. Its protein product is CASSSEINYEQYF.

This chain links TRBV7-8 with TRBJ2-7; weak D call: TRBD1 (5 bases). The length of the CDR3 is 13 residues. CDR1 SGHVS and CDR2 FQNEAQ come from the germline V gene. Between the trimmed V and J ends, which lost 5 bases and 5 bases, there was a span of 13 bases. CDR3 loop: CASSPSQGNEQYF. CDR3 nucleotides: TGTGCCAGCAGCCCGTCTCAGGGAAACGAGCAGTACTTC. The variable domain in full, completed from reference TRBV7-8 and TRBJ2-7, reads GAGVSQSPRYKVAKRGQDVALRCDPISGHVSLFWYQQALGQGPEFLTYFQNEAQLDKSGLPSDRFFAERPEGSVSTLKIQRTQQEDSAVYLCASSPSQGNEQYFGPGTRLTVT.

This chain links TRBV6-5 with TRBJ1-2; D remains ambiguous. Germline V gene lookup returns CDR1 MNHEY and CDR2 SVGAGI. With 0 bases removed from V and 4 bases from J, the gap between germline ends came to 15 bases. The CDR3 has 16 residues. CDR3 nucleotide sequence: TGTGCCAGCAGTTACTCCAGTCGACAATCTAGCTATGGCTACACCTTC. As protein: CASSYSSRQSSYGYTF.

The gene calls are TRBV15 and TRBJ1-5; D is perhaps TRBD1 (6 bases). There are 13 residues in the CDR3. Trimming pared 2 bases from V and 10 bases from J, leaving 12 bases between. Germline V CDR1 and CDR2: LNHNV, YYDKDF (reference sequence). CDR3 region: CATSRPEGEPQHF. The CDR3 DNA reads as TGTGCCACCAGCAGACCCGAGGGGGAACCCCAGCATTTT.